One sample yielded the 31 T cell receptor beta chains listed below, sequenced in a study of regulatory T cells in long-lasting Graves disease. CDR3-region Arm-PCR and iRepertoire HTBI primers produced the TCR beta libraries. TCRdb re-called the multiplex PCR reads with MiXCR, one entry per CDR3 protein. In the table there are roughly 510,000 distinct CDR3 sequences, about 16% of which are singletons. This sample's time point: newly diagnosed GD, antithyroid drugs for less than 3 months. RNA from PBMCs was the source of the TCR library. The data also belong to a second study, concerning T cells in Graves' hyperthyroidism and ophthalmopathy.

The sequences come from peripheral blood mononuclear cells (PBMCs), collected at new diagnosis, from a patient treated with antithyroid drugs. These receptors originate from a man aged 18 to 30 with Graves disease.

This clonotype was picked up a small number of times. J is TRBJ1-4 and V is TRBV5-1, with D uncertain. Trimming removed 4 bases at V and 0 bases at J, with 10 bases between. This CDR3 is 15 amino acids long. From germline, CDR1 is SGHRS and CDR2 YFSETQ. In nucleotides, the CDR3 is TGCGCCAGCAGCGGGTTAAGCGCAACTAATGAAAAACTGTTTTTT. Translating gives CASSGLSATNEKLFF.

This clonotype was observed a handful of times. This chain links TRBV30 with TRBJ2-3, with 7 nucleotides matching TRBD2. With V trimmed by 8 bases and J by 2 bases, 7 bases remained unmatched. The germline V gene encodes CDR1 GTSNPN and CDR2 SVGIG (reference sequence). The CDR3 totals 13 residues. CDR3 region: CARGGRVTDTQYF. The CDR3 nucleotides are TGTGCCCGGGGCGGGAGAGTCACAGATACGCAGTATTTT.

Concerning this clonotype itself: It may be a read error: a sequence one base away is much more abundant. The rearrangement uses TRBV2 and TRBJ1-5; TRBD1 matches 11 bases. Looked up from germline, CDR1 is SNHLY and CDR2 is FYNNEI. V dropped 8 bases and J dropped 7; count of bases not matched to a gene: 7. The CDR3 length is 14 residues. The CDR3 DNA sequence: TGTGCCAGCGGCCGGGGACAGGGGGTACAGCCCCAGCATTTT. Translated, it gives CASGRGQGVQPQHF.

At least ten counts were recorded for this clonotype. The gene calls are TRBV5-1 and TRBJ2-3; weak D call: TRBD2 (6 bases). The ends were cut back, 4 bases at V and 0 bases at J, with 15 bases in the middle. This CDR3 contains 16 residues. Germline V CDR1 and CDR2: SGHRS, YFSETQ. CDR3 in amino acids: CASSRETSGSTDTQYF. The CDR3 coding sequence is TGCGCCAGCAGCCGCGAGACTAGTGGTAGCACAGATACGCAGTATTTT.

This clonotype was found a few times. This chain connects TRBV30 to TRBJ1-4; perhaps TRBD1 as D (6 bases). The CDR3 has 13 residues. Germline CDR1 GTSNPN, CDR2 SVGIG (reference sequence). V was trimmed by 3 bases and J by 8 bases, leaving 13 bases between them. The CDR3 DNA sequence: TGTGCCTGGAGCACAGGGATGCTCGAAAAACTGTTTTTT. Amino acid sequence: CAWSTGMLEKLFF.

The V and J genes are TRBV5-1 and TRBJ1-1, with TRBD1 matching 9 bases. Germline loops: CDR1 SGHRS, CDR2 YFSETQ. The CDR3 length is 14 residues. V trimming: 4 bases; J trimming: 3 bases; junction bases outside the gene matches: 4. The CDR3 here is CASSTGTGYTEAFF. The CDR3, as DNA: TGCGCCAGCAGCACCGGGACAGGGTACACTGAAGCTTTCTTT.

The chain employs TRBV3-1 and TRBJ2-7; TRBD2 might be the D (5 bases). The V gene lost 0 bases and the J gene lost 6 bases, with 18 bases spanning the gap. The CDR3 extends over 16 amino acids. The V gene's germline CDR1 is LGHDT and CDR2 YNNKEL (reference sequence). CDR3: CASSQDRGYPRAEQYF. The CDR3 DNA reads TGTGCCAGCAGCCAAGATAGAGGGTACCCTAGGGCCGAGCAGTACTTC.

The rearrangement joins TRBV3-1 to TRBJ2-7, with 8 positions matching TRBD1. The CDR3 covers 15 residues. The germline gives CDR1 LGHDT, CDR2 YNNKEL (reference sequence). The trim removed 1 base at V and 3 bases at J, leaving 5 bases unmatched. CDR3 nucleotides: TGTGCCAGCAGCCAAGTCGGGACAGGTATCTACGAGCAGTACTTC. Protein product: CASSQVGTGIYEQYF.

The chain is built from TRBV11-2 and TRBJ2-7, with 11 bases fitting TRBD1. Germline-derived CDR1 and CDR2 are SGHAT and FQNNGV. The length of the CDR3 is 19 residues. Trimming took 5 bases from V and 1 from J; bases not matched to a gene: 16. The CDR3 sequence is CASSPRDRGNGKSSYEQYF. The CDR3 DNA is TGTGCCAGCAGCCCCCGGGACAGGGGGAACGGTAAATCTTCCTACGAGCAGTACTTC. Looking up the rest from reference TRBV11-2 and TRBJ2-7 gives the full variable domain: EAGVAQSPRYKIIEKRQSVAFWCNPISGHATLYWYQQILGQGPKLLIQFQNNGVVDDSQLPKDRFSAERLKGVDSTLKIQPAKLEDSAVYLCASSPRDRGNGKSSYEQYFGPGTRLTVT.

V gene TRBV6-1 combines with J gene TRBJ2-1; 8 bases line up with TRBD2. The CDR3 has 14 amino acids. J was trimmed by 7 bases and V by 6 bases; bases with no gene match: 8. Germline V gene data show CDR1 as MNHNS and CDR2 as SASEGT. The CDR3 DNA sequence: TGTGCCAGCAGCGCCATAGCGGGACCTAATGAGCAGTTCTTC. Protein product: CASSAIAGPNEQFF.

The rearrangement uses TRBV2 and TRBJ1-5, with 9 bases that match TRBD1. The CDR3 runs to 18 residues. The ends lost 4 bases at V and 0 bases at J; junction bases unmatched: 10. From germline, CDR1 is SNHLY and CDR2 FYNNEI. The CDR3 coding sequence is TGTGCCAGCAGTGGGGGACAGGGATACCCTTATAGCAATCAGCCCCAGCATTTT. As protein: CASSGGQGYPYSNQPQHF.

This rearrangement joins TRBV7-6 to TRBJ1-3, with 8 bases lining up with TRBD1. The V gene end was trimmed by 4 bases and the J gene end by 0 bases; junction bases not matched to a gene: 11. This CDR3 comprises 18 residues. Germline loops: CDR1 SGHVS, CDR2 FNYEAQ. CDR3 sequence: CASSSVKNRGYSGNTIYF. The CDR3 nucleotides are TGTGCCAGCAGCTCGGTGAAAAACAGGGGGTACTCTGGAAACACCATATATTTT.

The chain links TRBV20-1 to TRBJ2-7; D uncertain. Looked up from germline, CDR1 is DFQATT and CDR2 is SNEGSKA (reference sequence). The CDR3 is made up of 13 amino acids. Trimming left V 6 bases short and J 0 bases short, with 12 bases between. The CDR3 here is CSALENPSYEQYF. In DNA, the CDR3 is TGCAGTGCCCTCGAGAACCCCTCCTACGAGCAGTACTTC.

In this sample, this clonotype turned up many times. J is TRBJ1-5 and V is TRBV2; TRBD1 might be the D (5 bases). There are 14 residues in the CDR3. The V end lost 8 bases, the J end lost 0 bases, and 11 bases lay between the germline ends. Germline V CDR1 and CDR2: SNHLY, FYNNEI. The CDR3 coding sequence is TGTGCCAGCGGAGGGACGGATAGCAATCAGCCCCAGCATTTT. Translated, it gives CASGGTDSNQPQHF. Using reference TRBV2 and TRBJ1-5 for the parts outside the CDR3, the full variable domain is EPEVTQTPSHQVTQMGQEVILRCVPISNHLYFYWYRQILGQKVEFLVSFYNNEISEKSEIFDDQFSVERPDGSNFTLKIRSTKLEDSAMYFCASGGTDSNQPQHFGDGTRLSIL.

The rearrangement uses TRBV29-1 and TRBJ1-1; D gene uncertain. Germline V gives CDR1 SQVTM, CDR2 ANQGSEA. Trimming took 5 bases from V and 5 from J, leaving 15 bases between them. The CDR3 loop spans 13 amino acids. DNA for the CDR3: TGCAGCGTTCGACTTGGATCCCGAACTGAAGCTTTCTTT. This gives the protein CSVRLGSRTEAFF.

This clonotype was observed a few times. This rearrangement joins TRBV7-3 to TRBJ2-1, with 14 bases that match TRBD2. With 3 bases clipped from V and 9 bases from J, the junction kept 10 bases outside the gene matches. This CDR3 region has 17 residues. CDR1 and CDR2 from the germline V gene are SGHTA and FQGTGA. The CDR3 loop is CASSLDRTSGRFSEQFF. The CDR3 nucleotides are TGTGCCAGCAGCTTGGACCGGACTAGCGGGAGGTTTAGTGAGCAGTTCTTC.

This clonotype was observed at least ten times. V usage is TRBV20-1 and J usage is TRBJ2-1, with TRBD2 matching over 15 bases. There are 16 residues in the CDR3. Germline assignment: CDR1 DFQATT and CDR2 SNEGSKA (reference sequence). Germline trimming cut 6 bases from V and 6 bases from J; bases unmatched to any gene: 9. As DNA, the CDR3 is TGCAGTGCCCTTGGGACTAGCGGGAGGCTCCCCAATGAGCAGTTCTTC. It encodes CSALGTSGRLPNEQFF.

This chain joins TRBV4-2 and TRBJ2-7; TRBD2 matches at 7 bases. Per germline, CDR1 LGHNA and CDR2 YNFKEQ. This CDR3 is built from 16 residues. V trimming: 1 base; J trimming: 0 bases; junction bases outside the gene matches: 6. CDR3 sequence (DNA): TGTGCCAGCAGCCAAGGCGGGAGTCTCACCTCCTACGAGCAGTACTTC. This sequence encodes CASSQGGSLTSYEQYF.

This clonotype came up many times. V is TRBV30 and J is TRBJ2-3; D gene ambiguous. Per the germline V gene, CDR1 is GTSNPN and CDR2 is SVGIG (reference sequence). Trimming pared 2 bases from V and 6 bases from J, leaving 9 bases between. The CDR3 is 12 amino acids. The CDR3 region is CAWSIGPDTQYF. The DNA of the CDR3 is TGTGCCTGGAGTATTGGACCGGATACGCAGTATTTT.

This clonotype was counted many times. The CDR3 loop is CASSQESVMNTGELFF. Here the CDR3 DNA reads TGTGCCAGCAGCCAAGAGTCCGTGATGAACACCGGGGAGCTGTTTTTT. The chain uses TRBV3-1 and TRBJ2-2; D remains unclear. Deletions cut 0 bases from V and 1 base from J, with 9 bases between. The CDR3 consists of 16 residues. CDR1 is LGHDT and CDR2 is YNNKEL in the germline V gene (reference sequence).

This clonotype occurred many times. The V and J genes are TRBV7-9 and TRBJ2-1, with 9 bases identical to TRBD2. CDR3 size: 16 residues. The J segment lost 5 bases and the V segment lost 5 bases, leaving 10 bases of the junction unmatched. CDR1 is SEHNR, CDR2 FQNEAQ, per germline (reference sequence). The CDR3 region is CASSPPSGEKDNEQFF. The CDR3 coding sequence is TGTGCCAGCAGCCCCCCTAGCGGGGAAAAGGACAATGAGCAGTTCTTC.

This clonotype came up many times. The rearrangement joins TRBV20-1 to TRBJ2-3; D possibly corresponds to TRBD2 (6 bases). Germline lookup yields CDR1 DFQATT and CDR2 SNEGSKA (reference sequence). This CDR3 contains 14 residues. Trimming cost V 5 bases and J 1 base, with 13 bases left between them. The DNA for the CDR3 is TGCAGTGCTTTCCTAGCGTCACGCACAGATACGCAGTATTTT. Translated: CSAFLASRTDTQYF.

This clonotype occurred many times. The chain combines TRBV3-1 with TRBJ1-2; 7 nucleotides line up with TRBD1. CDR3 length: 14 amino acids. The V gene end was trimmed by 4 bases and the J gene end by 1 base; junction bases not matched to a gene: 3. Germline V gives CDR1 LGHDT, CDR2 YNNKEL (reference sequence). The CDR3 region is CASSRDRVNYGYTF. Here the CDR3 DNA reads TGTGCCAGCAGCCGAGACAGGGTTAACTATGGCTACACCTTC.

This clonotype was observed many times. The chain joins TRBV7-9 to TRBJ2-1; TRBD2 aligns across 7 bases. Germline lookup yields CDR1 SEHNR and CDR2 FQNEAQ (reference sequence). This CDR3 comprises 15 residues. V was pared by 3 bases and J by 9 bases, with 11 bases of the junction left unmatched. DNA for the CDR3: TGTGCCAGCAGCTTCGGGCGGGAGCACTTAAGTGAGCAGTTCTTC. Amino acids: CASSFGREHLSEQFF.

The rearrangement links TRBV7-9 to TRBJ2-5; weak D call: TRBD2 (6 bases). Germline lookup yields CDR1 SEHNR and CDR2 FQNEAQ (reference sequence). The CDR3 has 16 amino acids. Trimming pared 2 bases from V and 0 bases from J, leaving 13 bases between. The chain's CDR3 is CASSLRESAYQETQYF. CDR3 DNA: TGTGCCAGCAGCTTACGGGAGAGCGCATACCAAGAGACCCAGTACTTC.

In this sample, this clonotype turned up a few times. The chain employs TRBV18 and TRBJ2-7, with TRBD1 as a possible D gene (7 bases). From germline, CDR1 is KGHSH and CDR2 LQKENI. The V and J ends lost 0 bases and 4 bases respectively, with 16 bases between them. The CDR3 is 16 amino acids. This CDR3 reads CASSPPLQGGDYEQYF. The CDR3 DNA is TGTGCCAGCTCACCACCCCTTCAGGGGGGAGATTACGAGCAGTACTTC.

This clonotype showed up many times. The junction does not match germline at one end; this may be a read error. The V gene is TRBV28, the J gene TRBJ2-3; no clear D gene. Germline assignment: CDR1 MDHEN and CDR2 SYDVKM. The CDR3 loop spans 10 amino acids. For the CDR3, the DNA is TGTGCCACCAGTAGGGATACGCAGTATTTT. As protein: CATSRDTQYF.

The gene calls are TRBV10-3 and TRBJ2-7; 13 nucleotides match TRBD2. Germline V CDR1 and CDR2: ENHRY, SYGVKD. The ends lost 9 bases at V and 2 bases at J; junction bases unmatched: 10. The CDR3 totals 16 residues. CDR3 sequence reads: CAIKSPGTSGTYEQYF. In DNA form, the CDR3 reads TGTGCCATAAAGTCCCCCGGGACTAGCGGGACCTACGAGCAGTACTTC.

The sample holds a few counts of this clonotype. The chain is built from TRBV7-3 and TRBJ2-1, with 7 positions matching TRBD2. The CDR3 has 15 residues. Trimming took 3 bases from V and 2 from J; bases not matched to a gene: 4. Germline-derived CDR1 and CDR2 are SGHTA and FQGTGA. This chain's CDR3 is CASSFGSGPYNEQFF. CDR3 nucleotide sequence: TGTGCCAGCAGCTTCGGTAGCGGGCCCTACAATGAGCAGTTCTTC. Supplemented by reference TRBV7-3 and TRBJ2-1, the full variable domain reads GAGVSQTPSNKVTEKGKYVELRCDPISGHTALYWYRQSLGQGPEFLIYFQGTGAADDSGLPNDRFFAVRPEGSVSTLKIQRTERGDSAVYLCASSFGSGPYNEQFFGPGTRLTVL.

In this sample, this clonotype turned up a few times. This chain connects TRBV4-1 to TRBJ1-1; 8 bases line up with TRBD1. With 2 bases clipped from V and 1 base from J, the junction kept 6 bases outside the gene matches. Germline CDR1 MGHRA, CDR2 YSYEKL. CDR3 size: 16 residues. The CDR3 DNA reads TGCGCCAGCAGCCAACTTACAGGGGGGGCGAACACTGAAGCTTTCTTT. Amino acids: CASSQLTGGANTEAFF.

The V call is TRBV9, the J call TRBJ2-1; D possibly corresponds to TRBD2 (5 bases). This CDR3 has 15 residues. V was clipped by 4 bases and J by 7 bases, with 18 bases between them. Germline lookup yields CDR1 SGDLS and CDR2 YYNGEE. CDR3: CASSPSGSSLNEQFF. The CDR3 region has the DNA TGTGCCAGCAGCCCCTCGGGGTCATCCTTGAATGAGCAGTTCTTC.